This TCR beta chain is drawn from a study of blood T cell repertoires in COVID-19. Study as a whole: Both acute and convalescent COVID-19 samples were obtained from the United States, Italy and Spain. PBMCs, B-cell-depleted T cells, or T cells provided the cDNA or gDNA that made up the material.

Original processing methods: Counts of nucleated cells, estimated from reference gene primer amplification, were obtained. Sequenced by immunoSEQ multiplex PCR; TCRdb stores in-frame clones only, minus some. The DNA gave D and trimming, while V, J and clone size come from that table. The data contain some 180,000 clones, around 83% of them seen just once; the ten biggest clones take up just under 8.5%. CDR3 size: 16 residues. Germline loops: CDR1 SGHVS, CDR2 FNYEAQ. V was cut by 0 bases and J by 7 bases, with 18 bases left in between. The specimen sequenced was peripheral blood. The TCR originated in a woman aged 55-69 years with acute or convalescent COVID-19. This sequence joins TRBV7-6 and TRBJ1-1; D remains ambiguous. CDR3 region: CASSLAGEIAGFEAFF. DNA of the CDR3: TGTGCCAGCAGCTTAGCCGGGGAAATCGCGGGGTTTGAAGCTTTCTTT.